These 9 T cell receptor beta chains came from one sample sequenced in a study of blood T cell repertoires in COVID-19 (dated by TCRdb to the early 2020s). The receptor library was made with the immunoSEQ multiplex PCR assay. The clones in this table, taken by TCRdb from immuneACCESS, are in-frame only. Not every clone is retained; where verified, under half of the shortfall comes from an unresolved V gene, and the cause of the rest is unknown. For this sample there are about 340,000 clones; roughly 90% appear just once. The top ten clonotypes cover 6% to 8% of the sample. Sequencing input: peripheral blood. These receptors came from a woman aged 70-85 years with COVID-19, enrolled during active disease.

The rearrangement joins TRBV4-3 to TRBJ2-7, with TRBD2 as a possible D gene (7 bases). CDR3 length equals 15 residues. CDR1 is LGHNA and CDR2 is YSLEER in the germline V gene. V lost 1 base to trimming and J lost 2 bases, with 12 bases between them. The CDR3 DNA reads as TGCGCCAGCAGCCAAGCTCGGCGGGGGCCCTACGAGCAGTACTTC. Protein product: CASSQARRGPYEQYF.

This clone has a single count. The chain has TRBV19 and TRBJ2-3; D is perhaps TRBD2 (6 bases). V lost 5 bases to trimming and J lost 9 bases, with 18 bases between them. This CDR3 is built from 14 residues. Germline V CDR1 and CDR2: LNHDA, SQIVND (reference sequence). The CDR3 loop is CASSLGSAGTTQYF. Here the CDR3 DNA reads TGTGCCAGTAGTCTGGGCTCGGCGGGGACGACGCAGTATTTT. Looking up the rest from reference TRBV19 and TRBJ2-3 gives the full variable domain: DGGITQSPKYLFRKEGQNVTLSCEQNLNHDAMYWYRQDPGQGLRLIYYSQIVNDFQKGDIAEGYSVSREKKESFPLTVTSAQKNPTAFYLCASSLGSAGTTQYFGPGTRLTVL.

The chain has TRBV19 and TRBJ2-1, with 7 bases lining up with TRBD1. The V gene end was trimmed by 4 bases and the J gene end by 9 bases; junction bases not matched to a gene: 9. This CDR3 is built from 14 residues. Germline assignment: CDR1 LNHDA and CDR2 SQIVND (reference sequence). As DNA, the CDR3 is TGTGCCAGTAGTACCCGACAGGGTTATGGTGAGCAGTTCTTC. Translating it yields CASSTRQGYGEQFF.

This clone showed up just once. The chain's CDR3 is CASSLGGYNEQYF. The CDR3 DNA follows: TGCGCCAGCAGCTTAGGAGGGTACAACGAGCAGTACTTC. The chain joins TRBV5-1 to TRBJ2-7, with D perhaps TRBD2 (6 bases). Germline V gene sequence: CDR1 SGHRS, CDR2 YFSETQ. V was cut by 2 bases and J by 5 bases, with 11 bases left in between. The CDR3 is 13 residues long.

In regard to this clone: The same CDR3 is also encoded by other DNA sequences in this sample. V is TRBV5-1 and J is TRBJ1-1; D is possibly TRBD1 (6 bases). Trimming pared 0 bases from V and 5 bases from J, leaving 11 bases between. The germline V gene has CDR1 SGHRS and CDR2 YFSETQ. The CDR3 runs to 14 residues. The CDR3 DNA sequence: TGCGCCAGCAGCTTGGCAGGGGTAGGAACTGAAGCTTTCTTT. This sequence encodes CASSLAGVGTEAFF.

The chain is built from TRBV7-9 and TRBJ2-5, with D perhaps matching TRBD2 (6 bases). CDR3 length: 16 residues. V shed 5 bases and J shed 2 bases, with 18 bases lying between them. Germline CDR1 SEHNR, CDR2 FQNEAQ (reference sequence). Here the CDR3 reads CASSGRRGLPQETQYF. CDR3 bases: TGTGCCAGCAGCGGCCGTAGGGGACTTCCACAAGAGACCCAGTACTTC.

The J gene is TRBJ2-1, the V gene TRBV2; D not resolved. Trimming cost V 1 base and J 0 bases, with 7 bases left between them. Germline values: CDR1 SNHLY, CDR2 FYNNEI. The CDR3 loop spans 15 amino acids. CDR3 region: CASSEGPSSYNEQFF. The CDR3 nucleotides are TGTGCCAGCAGTGAAGGGCCCAGCTCCTACAATGAGCAGTTCTTC. Full variable domain (remainder filled in from reference TRBV2 and TRBJ2-1): EPEVTQTPSHQVTQMGQEVILRCVPISNHLYFYWYRQILGQKVEFLVSFYNNEISEKSEIFDDQFSVERPDGSNFTLKIRSTKLEDSAMYFCASSEGPSSYNEQFFGPGTRLTVL.

The rearrangement joins TRBV4-1 to TRBJ2-2; D might be TRBD1 (6 bases). The ends were cut back, 4 bases at V and 6 bases at J, with 15 bases in the middle. The germline V gene encodes CDR1 MGHRA and CDR2 YSYEKL. CDR3 length: 15 amino acids. In nucleotides, the CDR3 is TGCGCCAGCAGCCCTACAGGGTTAGGGGCCGGGGAGCTGTTTTTT. The encoded protein is CASSPTGLGAGELFF.

In DNA form, the CDR3 reads TGTGCCAGCAGCATCAGGGACCCCCCGGGGGATCAGCCCCAGCATTTT. Its protein product is CASSIRDPPGDQPQHF. The chain carries TRBV2 and TRBJ1-5; tentative D call: TRBD1 (5 bases). CDR3 size: 16 residues. V lost 6 bases and J 5 bases, leaving 20 bases between the germline ends. The germline V gene has CDR1 SNHLY and CDR2 FYNNEI.